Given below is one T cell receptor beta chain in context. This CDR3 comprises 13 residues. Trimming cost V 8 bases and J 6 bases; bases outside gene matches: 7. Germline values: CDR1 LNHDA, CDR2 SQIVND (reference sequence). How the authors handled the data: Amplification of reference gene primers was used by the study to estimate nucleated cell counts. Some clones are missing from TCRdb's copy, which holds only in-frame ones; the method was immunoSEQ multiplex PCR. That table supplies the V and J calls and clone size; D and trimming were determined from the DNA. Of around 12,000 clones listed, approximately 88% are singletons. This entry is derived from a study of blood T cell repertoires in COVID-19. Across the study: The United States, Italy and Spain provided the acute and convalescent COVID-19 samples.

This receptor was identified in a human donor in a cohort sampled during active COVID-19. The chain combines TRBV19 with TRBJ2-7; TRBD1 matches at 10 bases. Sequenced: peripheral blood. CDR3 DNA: TGTGCCAGTCAGCGGGACAGGGGAGGCGAGCAGTACTTC. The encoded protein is CASQRDRGGEQYF.